Sequencing of this T cell receptor beta chain was carried out in a study of blood T cell repertoires in COVID-19. Here immunoSEQ multiplex PCR was the method, and the copy in TCRdb shows in-frame clones only, minus some. The sample contains around 380,000 clones, roughly 80% of which appear only once. The trim removed 6 bases at V and 6 bases at J, leaving 9 bases unmatched. In germline, CDR1 is ENHRY, CDR2 SYGVKD. CDR3 length: 14 amino acids. The sequence was obtained from a human donor with acute or convalescent COVID-19. The donor label of this sample is uncertain. The chain recombines TRBV10-3 with TRBJ1-1; TRBD1 matches 8 bases. Sequencing input: peripheral blood. Here the CDR3 reads CAISNLDRDAEAFF. DNA for the CDR3: TGTGCCATCAGCAATTTGGACAGGGACGCTGAAGCTTTCTTT.